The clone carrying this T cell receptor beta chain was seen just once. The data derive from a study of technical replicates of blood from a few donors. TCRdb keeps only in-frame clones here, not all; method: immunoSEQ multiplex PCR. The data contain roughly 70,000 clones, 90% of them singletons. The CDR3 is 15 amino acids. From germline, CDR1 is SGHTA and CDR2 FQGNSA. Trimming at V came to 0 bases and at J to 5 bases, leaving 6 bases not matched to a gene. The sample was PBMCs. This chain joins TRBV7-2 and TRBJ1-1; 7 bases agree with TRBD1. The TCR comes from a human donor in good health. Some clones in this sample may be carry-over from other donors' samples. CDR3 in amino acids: CASSLAGRGRTEAFF. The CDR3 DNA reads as TGTGCCAGCAGCTTAGCCGGCAGGGGGAGAACTGAAGCTTTCTTT.